This T cell receptor (beta chain) was identified in a study of blood T cell repertoires in COVID-19 (dated by TCRdb to the early 2020s). In terms of the full investigation: Collaborator samples came from the United States, Italy and Spain and covered acute and convalescent phases of COVID-19. The repertoires were made available in a free public database intended to serve as a resource for research on the immune response to SARS-CoV-2. The sample metadata nearly always contained a de-identified subject ID, COVID-19 status, age in years and sex. Deeply sampled blood TCRbeta repertoires from subjects exposed to, actively infected with, or recovered from COVID-19 were included in the dataset. The samples were drawn from two sources: the first 160 participants of the ongoing ImmuneRACE study, and approximately 1,300 subjects contributed by 6 global collaborators. The prospective study material was composed of cDNA or gDNA derived from T cells, B-cell-depleted T cells, or PBMCs. Where HLA class I and class II types were available, the types were taken from metadata supplied by the sample provider, not from assay-based typing.

Here is what the overall study found, with its caveats: The quantity of clinical and demographic metadata differed by source and by participant and was supplied without curation.

V drops 3 bases and J drops 2 bases, leaving 4 bases in between. The CDR3 goes from the cysteine to the phenylalanine over 11 residues. Just CDR3 DNA is preserved here, 33 bases in frame from base 1. Via the germline V gene (reference sequence), CDR1 is DFQATT and CDR2 SNEGSKA. Participants in the prospective study were enrolled through a virtual design, were aged 18 to 89 years, and lived in approximately 24 United States geographic areas. Cohort assignment in the prospective study relied on participant-reported clinical history from a screening survey and a study questionnaire. ImmuneRACE Cohort 3 recovered participants were defined by two consecutive negative NP/OP PCR tests, healthcare professional clearance, or symptom resolution. Mobile phlebotomists in the prospective study collected whole blood, serum and a nasopharyngeal or oropharyngeal swab from every participant. Participants in the prospective study had the option to provide additional blood draws and questionnaires over an approximately 2-month period. Before DNA extraction, blood samples from the prospective study were shipped at room temperature or frozen.

A remark on this clone: The antigen it binds to is not known. Base quality data are lacking; no much larger clone is found one base away.

TCRbeta CDR3 regions were amplified from genomic DNA using the immunoSEQ Assay, a bias-controlled multiplex PCR. Turning to the authors' computational methods: Within the assay, amplification of reference gene primers was used to estimate how many nucleated cells each sample contained. Sequence reads were collapsed and filtered to measure the absolute abundance of every unique TCRbeta CDR3 rearrangement. For each sample, productive Simpson clonality was calculated by taking the square root of Simpson's diversity index across productive rearrangements. TCRdb holds this immuneACCESS table with in-frame rearrangements only. Some clones are missing; in checked studies, unresolved V genes explain under half, and the rest has no known cause. That table furnishes V, J and clone size, whereas the DNA furnished D and trimming. The sample table lists about 180,000 clones, about 84% of them with a count of one. Jointly, the top ten make up about 9.6% of the sample.

The clonotype was recovered from a woman aged 25 to 39 who had recovered from COVID-19. Material for sequencing was PBMCs or T cells enriched from blood (not recorded which). The V gene is TRBV20-1 and the J gene is TRBJ1-2; a confident D gene designation cannot be given. The DNA reads as follows: TGCAGTGCTAGTCGGAACTATGGCTACACCTTC. It is translated as CSASRNYGYTF.